These 26 T cell receptor beta chains were sequenced from one sample in a study of metastatic and nonmetastatic thyroid tumors. MiXCR re-clonotyped the PCR reads for TCRdb. The table includes some 86,000 clones, approximately 12% detected once. All patients reached thyroid surgery having received no treatment beforehand. Sequencing was done on a sample of tumor tissue. These receptors were obtained from a female donor with papillary thyroid cancer or a benign thyroid nodule (not recorded which). Some clones in this sample may be carry-over from other donors' samples.

In its sample, this clone was seen many times. The chain recombines TRBV7-9 with TRBJ1-1, with TRBD1 as a possible D gene (6 bases). The CDR3 totals 13 residues. The germline V and J ends were trimmed by 4 bases and 7 bases, with 13 bases remaining between them. Germline lookup yields CDR1 SEHNR and CDR2 FQNEAQ (reference sequence). CDR3 coding DNA: TGTGCCAGCAGCTCCGGACAGCGGGATGAAGCTTTCTTT. Its translation is CASSSGQRDEAFF.

This clone was counted a few times. A read error may be the cause here, since a much bigger clone is one base away. The V call is TRBV27, the J call TRBJ2-6, with D uncertain. Trimming removed 5 bases from V and 1 base from J, with 18 bases in between. This CDR3 region has 18 residues. CDR1 is MNHEY, CDR2 SMNVEV, per germline (reference sequence). CDR3 residues: CASSTRPGPPSGANVLTF. CDR3 nucleotides: TGTGCCAGCAGTACTCGACCGGGTCCACCTTCTGGGGCCAACGTCCTGACTTTC.

This clone has at least ten counts. The sample contains more than one DNA sequence encoding this CDR3. V and J are TRBV19 and TRBJ2-5, with D possibly being TRBD1 (5 bases). Germline V lookup: CDR1 LNHDA, CDR2 SQIVND (reference sequence). The CDR3 extends over 14 amino acids. Deletions cut 1 base from V and 5 bases from J, with 11 bases between. The CDR3 sequence: CASSIGQGRETQYF. DNA of the CDR3: TGTGCCAGTAGTATAGGCCAGGGCCGGGAGACCCAGTACTTC.

In its sample, this clone was seen many times. The V gene is TRBV11-3, the J gene TRBJ2-7; 10 bases map to TRBD1. Germline values: CDR1 SGHNT, CDR2 YENEEA. Germline trimming cut 8 bases from V and 6 bases from J; bases unmatched to any gene: 10. CDR3 size: 14 residues. The CDR3 DNA is TGTGCCAGCGGCGTAGGGACAGGGGTCGGCGAGCAGTACTTC. This gives the protein CASGVGTGVGEQYF.

This clone was seen ten or more times. V is TRBV5-6 and J is TRBJ2-5; 9 positions match TRBD1. V lost 4 bases to trimming and J lost 2 bases; unmatched junction nucleotides: 15. The CDR3 consists of 18 residues. Germline CDR1 SGHDT, CDR2 YYEEEE. The CDR3 region is CASSPIRDRAFRQETQYF. DNA of the CDR3: TGTGCCAGCAGCCCCATCCGGGACAGGGCTTTTCGTCAAGAGACCCAGTACTTC.

This clone was counted many times. J is TRBJ1-4 and V is TRBV20-1, with 10 bases identical to TRBD1. The junction had 3 bases not matched to a gene; V was cut back by 1 base and J by 7 bases. The CDR3 spans 14 residues. Germline loops: CDR1 DFQATT, CDR2 SNEGSKA (reference sequence). The CDR3 sequence is CSARAGTGVEKLFF. The CDR3 bases are TGCAGTGCTAGAGCCGGGACAGGGGTTGAAAAACTGTTTTTT.

The table lists this clone with many counts. The chain combines TRBV11-2 with TRBJ2-1, with TRBD2 identical over 7 bases. The junction had 8 bases not matched to a gene; V was cut back by 5 bases and J by 1 base. This CDR3 comprises 16 residues. The germline gives CDR1 SGHAT, CDR2 FQNNGV. As DNA, the CDR3 is TGTGCCAGCAGCCTTGAGCCCGGGAGGTCCTACAATGAGCAGTTCTTC. Translation: CASSLEPGRSYNEQFF. Full variable domain (rest looked up from reference TRBV11-2 and TRBJ2-1): EAGVAQSPRYKIIEKRQSVAFWCNPISGHATLYWYQQILGQGPKLLIQFQNNGVVDDSQLPKDRFSAERLKGVDSTLKIQPAKLEDSAVYLCASSLEPGRSYNEQFFGPGTRLTVL.

This clone was found many times. The gene calls are TRBV6-1 and TRBJ1-2; TRBD1 matches at 7 bases. Germline V lookup: CDR1 MNHNS, CDR2 SASEGT. The CDR3 spans 13 residues. J was trimmed by 8 bases and V by 6 bases; bases with no gene match: 9. The CDR3 coding sequence is TGTGCCAGCAGCCCGGGACAGCCTAGGGGCTACACCTTC. Protein product: CASSPGQPRGYTF.

Many counts were recorded for this clone. Its ends do not fully match the called genes, so a read error is possible. This specimen includes other DNA sequences encoding the same CDR3. V gene TRBV11-3 combines with J gene TRBJ2-2, with D perhaps TRBD2 (5 bases). CDR1 is SGHNT, CDR2 YENEEA, per germline. CDR3 length: 16 residues. CDR3 nucleotides: TGTGCCAGCAGCTTAGTATGGGGAACGAACACCGGGGAGCTGTTTTTC. Its translation: CASSLVWGTNTGELFF.

The chain uses TRBV11-2 and TRBJ1-2, with D perhaps TRBD1 (6 bases). CDR1 is SGHAT, CDR2 FQNNGV, per germline. The germline V and J ends were trimmed by 1 base and 8 bases, with 11 bases remaining between them. This CDR3 is 13 amino acids long. In DNA form, the CDR3 reads TGTGCCAGCAGCTTAGGGGGGGCGCAGGGCTACACCTTC. Amino acids: CASSLGGAQGYTF.

In regard to this clone: This could be a read error, since a much larger clone is one nucleotide away. In the same sample, other DNA sequences code for this CDR3. The chain employs TRBV7-9 and TRBJ2-6; no clear D. The CDR3 spans 15 residues. Germline V lookup: CDR1 SEHNR, CDR2 FQNEAQ (reference sequence). Here the CDR3 reads CASSLGISGANVLTF. Here the CDR3 DNA reads TGTGCCAGCAGCTTAGGCATCTCTGGTGCCAACGTCCTGACTTTC.

Ten or more counts support this clone. The V and J genes are TRBV7-2 and TRBJ2-1; TRBD1 is a possible D gene (5 bases). The V and J ends lost 0 bases and 4 bases respectively, with 10 bases between them. Germline assignment: CDR1 SGHTA and CDR2 FQGNSA. CDR3 length equals 15 residues. In nucleotides, the CDR3 is TGTGCCAGCAGCTTAGCGGGAAGGGGTTACAATGAGCAGTTCTTC. Its protein is CASSLAGRGYNEQFF.

This clone was counted at least ten times. The gene calls are TRBV9 and TRBJ2-7; 7 nucleotides line up with TRBD2. The CDR3 is made up of 15 amino acids. The V gene's germline CDR1 is SGDLS and CDR2 YYNGEE. Trimming took 0 bases from V and 4 from J; bases not matched to a gene: 7. In DNA, the CDR3 is TGTGCCAGCAGCGTAGACGGGACTAACCTATACGAGCAGTACTTC. Translation gives CASSVDGTNLYEQYF.

This CDR3 reads CASSLGTGGQPQHF. The CDR3 region has the DNA TGTGCCAGCAGTTTGGGTACAGGGGGACAGCCCCAGCATTTT. The chain is built from TRBV12-3 or TRBV12-4 and TRBJ1-5, with TRBD1 identical over 8 bases. V shed 3 bases and J 7 bases; nucleotides not matched to a gene: 5. The CDR3 loop spans 14 amino acids.

This chain joins TRBV2 and TRBJ2-7, with a tentative D call TRBD2 (5 bases). Trimming pared 2 bases from V and 0 bases from J, leaving 14 bases between. Germline V CDR1 and CDR2: SNHLY, FYNNEI. The CDR3 length is 16 residues. The CDR3 sequence is CASSEWGAVTSYEQYF. The CDR3 DNA sequence: TGTGCCAGCAGTGAATGGGGAGCTGTAACCTCCTACGAGCAGTACTTC.

This clone was counted at least ten times. The chain links TRBV5-1 to TRBJ1-3, with 8 bases identical to TRBD1. The CDR3 extends over 14 amino acids. Looked up from germline, CDR1 is SGHRS and CDR2 is YFSETQ. The V segment lost 3 bases and the J segment 6 bases; nucleotides outside the gene matches: 5. The chain's CDR3 is CASSSTGAENTIYF. CDR3 in DNA: TGCGCCAGCAGCTCGACAGGGGCCGAAAACACCATATATTTT.

This clone was seen ten or more times. V and J are TRBV5-8 and TRBJ2-1; 9 nucleotides align to TRBD2. In germline, CDR1 is SGHTS, CDR2 YDEGEE. The CDR3 totals 17 residues. V lost 5 bases to trimming and J lost 3 bases; unmatched junction nucleotides: 12. The DNA for the CDR3 is TGTGCCAGCAGGCGGGGGATTAGCGGGAGATTCTACAATGAGCAGTTCTTC. It translates to CASRRGISGRFYNEQFF.

In its sample, this clone was seen many times. V usage is TRBV5-1 and J usage is TRBJ2-2, with 9 bases that match TRBD1. Germline assignment: CDR1 SGHRS and CDR2 YFSETQ. With V trimmed by 4 bases and J by 7 bases, 8 bases remained unmatched. The CDR3 extends over 15 amino acids. CDR3 coding DNA: TGCGCCAGCAGCCTCCGGGACAGGGTGATCGGGGAGCTGTTTTTT. Translating it yields CASSLRDRVIGELFF.

The sample holds many counts of this clone. This chain uses TRBV6-1 with TRBJ1-1, with D unclear. CDR1 and CDR2 from the germline V gene are MNHNS and SASEGT. The ends were cut back, 1 base at V and 1 base at J, with 7 bases in the middle. The length of the CDR3 is 14 residues. This CDR3 reads CASSEVLGNTEAFF. The CDR3 coding sequence is TGTGCCAGCAGTGAAGTCCTGGGGAACACTGAAGCTTTCTTT.

On this clone itself: A much bigger clone sits one base away, suggesting this may be a read error. The sample carries other DNA sequences with the same CDR3. This chain links TRBV14 with TRBJ2-7, with 10 bases matching TRBD2. The CDR3 totals 16 residues. Germline V gene lookup returns CDR1 SGHDN and CDR2 FVKESK. J gave up 3 bases and V 4 bases, and 9 bases lay outside the gene matches. CDR3 sequence reads: CASSPIASSGSYEQYF. The CDR3 DNA is TGTGCCAGCAGCCCCATTGCGTCTAGCGGGAGCTACGAGCAGTACTTC.

This clone ranks as medium-sized (0.01 to 0.1%). V usage is TRBV12-3 or TRBV12-4 and J usage is TRBJ2-7; 16 bases line up with TRBD2. The CDR3 covers 15 residues. J lost 6 bases, V lost 6 bases, and 5 bases had no gene match. CDR3 protein: CASRGTSGRASEQYF. The CDR3 nucleotides read TGTGCCAGCAGGGGGACTAGCGGGAGGGCTAGCGAGCAGTACTTC.

This clone was picked up many times. V usage is TRBV2 and J usage is TRBJ1-1; D is undetermined. The V and J ends lost 9 bases and 4 bases respectively, with 15 bases between them. From germline, CDR1 is SNHLY and CDR2 FYNNEI. The length of the CDR3 is 13 residues. The CDR3 region has the DNA TGTGCCAGTAGGCAGTCCCCCTCCACTGAAGCTTTCTTT. It yields the protein CASRQSPSTEAFF.

The chain couples TRBV11-2 to TRBJ2-7, with D perhaps matching TRBD2 (6 bases). The CDR3 runs to 14 residues. From germline, CDR1 is SGHAT and CDR2 FQNNGV. With 6 bases removed from V and 3 bases from J, the gap between germline ends came to 15 bases. In DNA form, the CDR3 reads TGTGCCAGCAGACCCGGGACTTCAGACTACGAGCAGTACTTC. This codes for CASRPGTSDYEQYF.

There are many counts of this clone. V is TRBV12-3 or TRBV12-4 and J is TRBJ2-4; tentative D call: TRBD1 (6 bases). Trimming pared 6 bases from V and 0 bases from J, leaving 12 bases between. The CDR3 is 15 residues long. CDR3 residues: CASRDQGLAKNIQYF. Here the CDR3 DNA reads TGTGCCAGCAGGGACCAGGGGCTAGCCAAAAACATTCAGTACTTC.

In the case of this clone: It may be a read error: a sequence one base away is much more abundant. V and J are TRBV28 and TRBJ2-5; possible D gene TRBD2, 6 bases. Looked up from germline, CDR1 is MDHEN and CDR2 is SYDVKM. The CDR3 sequence is 15 residues long. The CDR3 nucleotides are TGTGCCAGCAGTTCGGACCGGGACTTCCAAGAGACCCGGTACTTC. Translating gives CASSSDRDFQETRYF. The variable domain in full, completed from reference TRBV28 and TRBJ2-5, reads DVKVTQSSRYLVKRTGEKVFLECVQDMDHENMFWYRQDPGLGLRLIYFSYDVKMKEKGDIPEGYSVSREKKERFSLILESASTNQTSMYLCASSSDRDFQETRYFGPGTRLLVL.

This clone was found many times. The chain carries TRBV6-2 or TRBV6-3 and TRBJ2-3; the match to TRBD2 covers 12 bases. This CDR3 is 18 amino acids long. The V and J ends lost 0 bases and 5 bases, in that order; junction bases with no gene match: 9. The germline V gene encodes CDR1 MNHEY and CDR2 SVGEGT. The CDR3 sequence: CASSYSPSGRGLVDTQYF. The CDR3 DNA follows: TGTGCCAGCAGTTACTCCCCTAGCGGGAGGGGTTTGGTAGATACGCAGTATTTT.